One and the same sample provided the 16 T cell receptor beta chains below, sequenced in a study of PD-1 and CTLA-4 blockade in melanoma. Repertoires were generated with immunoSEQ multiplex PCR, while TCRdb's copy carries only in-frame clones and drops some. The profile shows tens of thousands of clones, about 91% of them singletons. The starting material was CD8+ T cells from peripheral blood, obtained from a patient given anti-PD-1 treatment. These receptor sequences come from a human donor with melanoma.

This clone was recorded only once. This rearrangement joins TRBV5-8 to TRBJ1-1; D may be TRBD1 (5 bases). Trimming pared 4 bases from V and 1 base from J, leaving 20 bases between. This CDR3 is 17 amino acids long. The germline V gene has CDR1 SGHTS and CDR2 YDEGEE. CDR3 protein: CASSRDDLLGENTEAFF. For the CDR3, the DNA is TGTGCCAGCAGCCGGGACGATCTCCTGGGGGAGAACACTGAAGCTTTCTTT. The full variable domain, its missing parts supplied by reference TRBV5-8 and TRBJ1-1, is EAGVTQSPTHLIKTRGQQATLRCSPISGHTSVYWYQQALGLGLQFLLWYDEGEERNRGNFPPRFSGRQFPNYSSELNVNALELEDSALYLCASSRDDLLGENTEAFFGQGTRLTVV.

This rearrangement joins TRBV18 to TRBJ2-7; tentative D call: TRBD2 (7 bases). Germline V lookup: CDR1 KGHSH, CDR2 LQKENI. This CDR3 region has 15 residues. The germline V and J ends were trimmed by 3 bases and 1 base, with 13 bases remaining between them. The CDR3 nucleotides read TGTGCCAGCTCACCCGGGGGGCTTATATCCTACGAGCAGTACTTC. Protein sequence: CASSPGGLISYEQYF.

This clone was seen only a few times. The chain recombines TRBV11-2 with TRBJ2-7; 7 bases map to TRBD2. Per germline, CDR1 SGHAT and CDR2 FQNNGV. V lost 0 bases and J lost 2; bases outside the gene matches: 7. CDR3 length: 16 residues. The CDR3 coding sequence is TGTGCCAGCAGCTTAGATCTTACGGGGGGTGCCTACGAGCAGTACTTC. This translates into CASSLDLTGGAYEQYF.

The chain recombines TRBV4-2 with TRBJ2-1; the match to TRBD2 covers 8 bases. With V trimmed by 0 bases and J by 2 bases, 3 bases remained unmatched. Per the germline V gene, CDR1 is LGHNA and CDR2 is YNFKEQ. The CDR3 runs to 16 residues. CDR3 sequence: CASSQDPGGTYNEQFF. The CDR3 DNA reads TGTGCCAGCAGCCAAGATCCGGGGGGGACCTACAATGAGCAGTTCTTC.

The CDR3 DNA reads TGTGCCAGCAGCCAAGATCTTAGCAATGAGCAGTTCTTC. Translation: CASSQDLSNEQFF. The V call is TRBV14, the J call TRBJ2-1; D uncertain. CDR1 is SGHDN and CDR2 is FVKESK in the germline V gene. Trimming removed 0 bases at V and 6 bases at J, with 6 bases between. The CDR3 extends over 13 amino acids.

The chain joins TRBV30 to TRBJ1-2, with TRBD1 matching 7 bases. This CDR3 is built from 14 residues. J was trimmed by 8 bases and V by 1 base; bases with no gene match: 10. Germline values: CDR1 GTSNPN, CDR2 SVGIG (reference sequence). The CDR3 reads CAWSGLGQLAGYTF. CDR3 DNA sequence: TGTGCCTGGAGTGGATTGGGACAGTTGGCCGGCTACACCTTC. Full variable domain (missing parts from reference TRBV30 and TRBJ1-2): SQTIHQWPATLVQPVGSPLSLECTVEGTSNPNLYWYRQAAGRGLQLLFYSVGIGQISSEVPQNLSASRPQDRQFILSSKKLLLSDSGFYLCAWSGLGQLAGYTFGSGTRLTVV.

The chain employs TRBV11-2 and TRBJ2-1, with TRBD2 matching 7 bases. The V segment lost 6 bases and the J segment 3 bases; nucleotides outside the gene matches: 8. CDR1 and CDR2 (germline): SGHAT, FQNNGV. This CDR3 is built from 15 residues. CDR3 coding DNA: TGTGCCAGCAGATTCCCCGCGGGAGACTACAATGAGCAGTTCTTC. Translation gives CASRFPAGDYNEQFF.

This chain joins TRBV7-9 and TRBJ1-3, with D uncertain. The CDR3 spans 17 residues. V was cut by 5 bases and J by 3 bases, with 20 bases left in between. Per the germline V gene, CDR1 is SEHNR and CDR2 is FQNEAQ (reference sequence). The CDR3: CASSPYPQDKDGNTIYF. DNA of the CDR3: TGTGCCAGCAGCCCTTACCCCCAGGATAAGGATGGAAACACCATATATTTT. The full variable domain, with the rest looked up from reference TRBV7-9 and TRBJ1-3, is DTGVSQNPRHKITKRGQNVTFRCDPISEHNRLYWYRQTLGQGPEFLTYFQNEAQLEKSRLLSDRFSAERPKGSFSTLEIQRTEQGDSAMYLCASSPYPQDKDGNTIYFGEGSWLTVV.

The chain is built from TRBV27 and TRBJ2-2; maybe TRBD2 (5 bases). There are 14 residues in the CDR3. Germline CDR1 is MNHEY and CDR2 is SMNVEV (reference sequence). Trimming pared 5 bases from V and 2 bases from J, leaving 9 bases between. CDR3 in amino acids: CASSLRGNTGELFF. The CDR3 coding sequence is TGTGCCAGCAGTCTTCGGGGAAACACCGGGGAGCTGTTTTTT.

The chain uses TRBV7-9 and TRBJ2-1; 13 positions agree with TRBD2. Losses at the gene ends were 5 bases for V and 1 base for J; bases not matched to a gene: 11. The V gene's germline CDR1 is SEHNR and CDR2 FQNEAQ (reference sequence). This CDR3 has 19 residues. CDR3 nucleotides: TGTGCCAGCAGCCAAGGACTAGCGGGAGTAGGTGGGTCCTACAATGAGCAGTTCTTC. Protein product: CASSQGLAGVGGSYNEQFF.

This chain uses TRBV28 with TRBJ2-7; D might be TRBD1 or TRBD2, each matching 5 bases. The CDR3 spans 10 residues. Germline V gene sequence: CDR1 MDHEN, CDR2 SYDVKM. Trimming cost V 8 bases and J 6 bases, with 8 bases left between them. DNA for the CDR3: TGTGCCAGCTCTGGGGGCGAGCAGTACTTC. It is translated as CASSGGEQYF.

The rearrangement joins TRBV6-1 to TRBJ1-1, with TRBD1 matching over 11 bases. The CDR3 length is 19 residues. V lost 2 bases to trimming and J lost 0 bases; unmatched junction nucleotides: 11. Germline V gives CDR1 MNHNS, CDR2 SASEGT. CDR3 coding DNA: TGTGCCAGCAGTGAATGGGGGCCGGGACAGGGGGTTATGAACACTGAAGCTTTCTTT. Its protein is CASSEWGPGQGVMNTEAFF.

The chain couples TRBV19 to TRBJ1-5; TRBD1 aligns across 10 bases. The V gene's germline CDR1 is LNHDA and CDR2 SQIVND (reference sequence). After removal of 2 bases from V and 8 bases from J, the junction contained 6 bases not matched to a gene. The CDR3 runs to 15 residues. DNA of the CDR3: TGTGCCAGTAGTATAATGACAGGGGGCAAGGAGCCCCAGCATTTT. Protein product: CASSIMTGGKEPQHF.

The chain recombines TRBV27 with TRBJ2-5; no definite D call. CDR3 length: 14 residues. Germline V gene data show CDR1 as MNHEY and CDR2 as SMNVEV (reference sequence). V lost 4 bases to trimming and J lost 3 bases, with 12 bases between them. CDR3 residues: CASSSIDTKETQYF. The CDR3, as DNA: TGTGCCAGCAGTTCGATAGACACTAAAGAGACCCAGTACTTC.

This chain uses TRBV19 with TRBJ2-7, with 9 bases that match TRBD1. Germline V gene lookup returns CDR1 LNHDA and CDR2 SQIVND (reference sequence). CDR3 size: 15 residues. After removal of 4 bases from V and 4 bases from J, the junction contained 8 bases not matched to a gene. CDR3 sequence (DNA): TGTGCCAGTAGTACCAGACAGGGGGAAGTTTACGAGCAGTACTTC. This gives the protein CASSTRQGEVYEQYF.

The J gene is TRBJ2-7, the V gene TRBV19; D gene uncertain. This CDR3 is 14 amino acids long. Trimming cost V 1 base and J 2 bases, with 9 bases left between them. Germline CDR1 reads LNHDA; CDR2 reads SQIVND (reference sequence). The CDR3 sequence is CASSIGDATYEQYF. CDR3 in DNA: TGTGCCAGTAGTATAGGCGATGCTACCTACGAGCAGTACTTC.